This TCR beta chain was found in a study of cytomegalovirus exposure and HLA in healthy donors. The PCR employed 60 Vbeta primers together with 13 Jbeta primers. Measured with immunoSEQ multiplex PCR; TCRdb has only the in-frame clones, and not every one. The data show some 150,000 clones, with over 60% seen just once and more than 4.5% held by the top ten. With 5 bases clipped from V and 5 bases from J, the junction kept 4 bases outside the gene matches. Germline CDR1 reads WSHSY; CDR2 reads SAAADI. This CDR3 comprises 13 residues. This clone was counted a single time. The chain joins TRBV10-2 to TRBJ2-7; TRBD1 aligns across 9 bases. What was sequenced was PBMCs. This clonotype was obtained from a woman aged 50 to 65 in good health and CMV-seronegative. CDR3 sequence: CASSPTGGHEQYF. Written as DNA, the CDR3 is TGCGCCAGCAGTCCGACAGGGGGACACGAGCAGTACTTC.